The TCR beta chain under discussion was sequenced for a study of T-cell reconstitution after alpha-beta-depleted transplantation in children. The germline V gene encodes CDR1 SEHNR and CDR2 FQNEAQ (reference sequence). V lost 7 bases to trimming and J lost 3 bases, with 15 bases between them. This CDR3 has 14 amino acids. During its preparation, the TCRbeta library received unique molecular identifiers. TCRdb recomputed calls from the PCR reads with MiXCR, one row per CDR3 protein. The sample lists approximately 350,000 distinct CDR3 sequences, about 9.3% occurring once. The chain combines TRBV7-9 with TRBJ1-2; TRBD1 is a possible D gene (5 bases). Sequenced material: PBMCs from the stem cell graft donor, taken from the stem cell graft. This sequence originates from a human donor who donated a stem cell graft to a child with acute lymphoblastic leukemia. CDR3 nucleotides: TGTGCCAGCATTAAACCGGGGGAGGACTATGGCTACACCTTC. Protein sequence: CASIKPGEDYGYTF.